This TCR beta chain was captured by sequencing in a study of cytomegalovirus exposure and HLA in healthy donors. The PCR was carried out with 60 Vbeta primers and 13 Jbeta primers. Produced via immunoSEQ multiplex PCR; TCRdb's table is partial and in-frame only. The sample yields fewer than 150,000 clones, 80% seen once. Germline CDR1 reads SNHLY; CDR2 reads FYNNEI. V trimming: 7 bases; J trimming: 7 bases; junction bases outside the gene matches: 12. The CDR3 sequence is 15 residues long. Study results and limitations: Relative to equally common others, HLA-associated TCR beta chains showed greater clonal expansion in a later analysis. Further analysis was carried out later, and it showed several of the most significant clusters appearing linked to common viral pathogens. Certain sequence variants were highly shared and formed a cluster, and this cluster was likely a sequencing artifact.

On this clone: Antigen unknown.

The TCR was taken from a man aged 40-50 years in good health and CMV-seronegative. The V and J genes are TRBV2 and TRBJ2-1; 8 nucleotides align to TRBD1. Sequenced material: PBMCs. CDR3 nucleotide sequence: TGTGCCAGCACTACGGCAGGGGGCGCGGGGAATGAGCAGTTCTTC. Translated: CASTTAGGAGNEQFF. Combining the CDR3 with reference TRBV2 and TRBJ2-1 gives the whole variable domain EPEVTQTPSHQVTQMGQEVILRCVPISNHLYFYWYRQILGQKVEFLVSFYNNEISEKSEIFDDQFSVERPDGSNFTLKIRSTKLEDSAMYFCASTTAGGAGNEQFFGPGTRLTVL.